Listed here are 32 T cell receptor beta chains from one sample, sequenced in a study of identical twins. One entry per CDR3 protein, called by TCRdb with MiXCR from the 5' RACE reads. The sample contains 400,000 to 500,000 distinct CDR3 sequences, 13% to 15% of which appear only once. The same data also contributed to another study, on yellow fever vaccine responses in identical twins.

Sequencing was performed on CD4+ T cells sorted from blood. The origin of the receptors is a woman aged 18-30 years in good health.

This sequence joins TRBV7-2 and TRBJ2-7, with unresolved D. This CDR3 is 13 amino acids long. CDR1 and CDR2 from the germline V gene are SGHTA and FQGNSA. Trimming left V 5 bases short and J 6 bases short, with 14 bases between. Here the CDR3 DNA reads TGTGCCAGCAGCGCCCTCGCGAAATCCGAGCAGTACTTC. It yields the protein CASSALAKSEQYF.

This clonotype is medium-sized within its sample. The chain uses TRBV7-2 and TRBJ2-1; D is possibly TRBD2 (5 bases). Germline loops: CDR1 SGHTA, CDR2 FQGNSA. Trimming removed 3 bases from V and 4 bases from J, with 13 bases in between. The CDR3 is made up of 15 amino acids. Here the CDR3 reads CASSFESGIYNEQFF. In DNA form, the CDR3 reads TGTGCCAGCAGCTTTGAGTCCGGGATATACAATGAGCAGTTCTTC.

This clonotype was observed many times. The V gene is TRBV27, the J gene TRBJ2-1, with 8 positions matching TRBD2. CDR3 length: 15 amino acids. The germline V gene encodes CDR1 MNHEY and CDR2 SMNVEV (reference sequence). J was trimmed by 5 bases and V by 5 bases; bases with no gene match: 8. As DNA, the CDR3 is TGTGCCAGCAGTCCCTGGTCGGGAGGGCACAATGAGCAGTTCTTC. The encoded protein is CASSPWSGGHNEQFF.

This clonotype was detected a few times. The V call is TRBV3-1, the J call TRBJ2-3; D remains ambiguous. This CDR3 contains 15 residues. V lost 4 bases to trimming and J lost 0 bases, with 11 bases between them. Looked up from germline, CDR1 is LGHDT and CDR2 is YNNKEL (reference sequence). CDR3 sequence reads: CASSPTWGSTDTQYF. Written as DNA, the CDR3 is TGTGCCAGCAGCCCGACGTGGGGTAGCACAGATACGCAGTATTTT.

The chain carries TRBV5-1 and TRBJ2-7; TRBD1 is a possible D gene (5 bases). Germline assignment: CDR1 SGHRS and CDR2 YFSETQ. The length of the CDR3 is 13 residues. The V end lost 0 bases, the J end lost 2 bases, and 6 bases lay between the germline ends. CDR3 bases: TGCGCCAGCAGCTTGGGGACACCCTACGAGCAGTACTTC. As protein: CASSLGTPYEQYF.

This clonotype has more than one count but fewer than ten. The J gene is TRBJ1-5, the V gene TRBV12-3 or TRBV12-4, with D maybe TRBD1 (6 bases). The germline V and J ends were trimmed by 3 bases and 0 bases, with 15 bases remaining between them. This CDR3 spans 17 amino acids. The chain's CDR3 is CASSLVRGSYSNQPQHF. In DNA form, the CDR3 reads TGTGCCAGCAGTTTGGTAAGGGGGAGTTATAGCAATCAGCCCCAGCATTTT.

The CDR3 sequence: CSVRVLREKDGELFF. The CDR3 coding sequence is TGCAGCGTTCGGGTCTTAAGGGAAAAGGACGGGGAGCTGTTTTTT. This sequence joins TRBV29-1 and TRBJ2-2, with D uncertain. V was pared by 5 bases and J by 7 bases, with 20 bases between. This CDR3 has 15 residues. Germline-derived CDR1 and CDR2 are SQVTM and ANQGSEA.

This clonotype was picked up a small number of times. V usage is TRBV10-3 and J usage is TRBJ2-3, with 10 bases matching TRBD2. The germline V gene encodes CDR1 ENHRY and CDR2 SYGVKD. CDR3 size: 16 residues. Germline trimming cut 3 bases from V and 5 bases from J; bases unmatched to any gene: 8. The CDR3, as DNA: TGTGCCATCAGTGAAGGAGCGGGGGGGCCCCTAGATACGCAGTATTTT. Its protein is CAISEGAGGPLDTQYF.

This clonotype was detected a few times. The chain links TRBV20-1 to TRBJ2-5; D is unclear. Germline V gene data show CDR1 as DFQATT and CDR2 as SNEGSKA (reference sequence). The V end lost 2 bases, the J end lost 3 bases, and 13 bases lay between the germline ends. This CDR3 is 14 amino acids long. The CDR3, as DNA: TGCAGTGCTAGAAGTCGCAACGCTAAAGAGACCCAGTACTTC. Amino acid sequence: CSARSRNAKETQYF.

V gene TRBV7-9 combines with J gene TRBJ2-1; TRBD1 matches at 11 bases. With V trimmed by 5 bases and J by 8 bases, 14 bases remained unmatched. Germline V CDR1 and CDR2: SEHNR, FQNEAQ (reference sequence). The CDR3 totals 17 residues. The CDR3 region is CASSQISGTGGLDEQFF. DNA for the CDR3: TGTGCCAGCAGCCAAATCTCCGGGACAGGGGGTTTGGATGAGCAGTTCTTC.

This clonotype has ten or more counts. The V and J genes are TRBV28 and TRBJ2-5; D not certain. Germline CDR1 is MDHEN and CDR2 is SYDVKM. Trimming pared 4 bases from V and 4 bases from J, leaving 10 bases between. This CDR3 region has 13 residues. Written as DNA, the CDR3 is TGTGCCAGCAGTTCAGCCGTCGGAGAGACCCAGTACTTC. Its translation is CASSSAVGETQYF.

J is TRBJ2-1 and V is TRBV3-1; TRBD2 aligns across 13 bases. With 3 bases clipped from V and 0 bases from J, the junction kept 14 bases outside the gene matches. Germline assignment: CDR1 LGHDT and CDR2 YNNKEL (reference sequence). The CDR3 consists of 21 residues. The CDR3: CASSHRSRTSGGFYSYNEQFF. The CDR3 bases are TGTGCCAGCAGCCATAGGTCTCGGACTAGCGGGGGATTCTACTCCTACAATGAGCAGTTCTTC.

This clonotype was recorded at least ten times. This sequence joins TRBV28 and TRBJ2-7, with TRBD2 as a possible D gene (6 bases). Per germline, CDR1 MDHEN and CDR2 SYDVKM. V was trimmed by 5 bases and J by 2 bases, leaving 13 bases between them. The CDR3 runs 14 residues. DNA for the CDR3: TGTGCCAGCAGTCGGGACTCCGCGGCCTACGAGCAGTACTTC. As protein: CASSRDSAAYEQYF. Complete variable domain (other parts from reference TRBV28 and TRBJ2-7): DVKVTQSSRYLVKRTGEKVFLECVQDMDHENMFWYRQDPGLGLRLIYFSYDVKMKEKGDIPEGYSVSREKKERFSLILESASTNQTSMYLCASSRDSAAYEQYFGPGTRLTVT.

The CDR3 reads CASSLSGSTTGTQYF. CDR3 sequence (DNA): TGCGCCAGCAGCTTGTCAGGGTCAACTACGGGGACCCAGTACTTC. The V gene is TRBV5-1, the J gene TRBJ2-5; D might be TRBD1 (5 bases). Per germline, CDR1 SGHRS and CDR2 YFSETQ. The CDR3 has 15 residues. V dropped 1 base and J dropped 7 bases, with 17 bases sitting between them.

This clonotype was counted many times. The V and J genes are TRBV9 and TRBJ2-3; D is ambiguous. From germline, CDR1 is SGDLS and CDR2 YYNGEE. The CDR3 length is 15 residues. Trimming took off 4 bases at V and 2 bases at J, with 14 bases between the two ends. The CDR3 region has the DNA TGTGCCAGCAGCCCCCCCGGAAGGTCCACAGATACGCAGTATTTT. Protein product: CASSPPGRSTDTQYF. The full variable domain, in which reference TRBV9 and TRBJ2-3 provide the parts outside the CDR3, is DSGVTQTPKHLITATGQRVTLRCSPRSGDLSVYWYQQSLDQGLQFLIQYYNGEERAKGNILERFSAQQFPDLHSELNLSSLELGDSALYFCASSPPGRSTDTQYFGPGTRLTVL.

This clonotype was seen more than once but under ten times. The V call is TRBV6-1, the J call TRBJ2-4; TRBD1 might be the D (5 bases). V shed 3 bases and J shed 0 bases, with 12 bases lying between them. Germline CDR1 MNHNS, CDR2 SASEGT. The CDR3 loop spans 16 amino acids. The CDR3 bases are TGTGCCAGCAGTGACCGACAGAATTTAGCCAAAAACATTCAGTACTTC. It translates to CASSDRQNLAKNIQYF.

This clonotype was counted a few times. J is TRBJ2-1 and V is TRBV12-3 or TRBV12-4, with a tentative D call TRBD2 (6 bases). V dropped 5 bases and J dropped 7 bases, with 18 bases sitting between them. The CDR3 consists of 15 residues. DNA of the CDR3: TGTGCCAGCAGTCCCGGGACTCCCAAGGGTAATGAGCAGTTCTTC. It codes for CASSPGTPKGNEQFF.

The CDR3 loop reads CASSQVNPGGGAPDTQYF. For the CDR3, the DNA is TGTGCCAGCAGCCAAGTAAACCCCGGCGGGGGGGCCCCAGATACGCAGTATTTT. V is TRBV4-2 and J is TRBJ2-3; the match to TRBD2 covers 9 bases. V shed 1 base and J 4 bases; nucleotides not matched to a gene: 12. This CDR3 is 18 amino acids long. The germline V gene encodes CDR1 LGHNA and CDR2 YNFKEQ.

The CDR3 DNA reads as TGCGCCAGCAGTACCGGGACTCTGAGCGCAGATACGCAGTATTTT. This sequence encodes CASSTGTLSADTQYF. The genes are TRBV10-2 and TRBJ2-3; possible D gene TRBD2, 6 bases. CDR3 size: 15 residues. V dropped 5 bases and J dropped 4 bases, with 16 bases sitting between them. Germline CDR1 reads WSHSY; CDR2 reads SAAADI.

This clonotype occurred a few times. The chain carries TRBV29-1 and TRBJ2-7; TRBD2 matches 9 bases. Germline V gene sequence: CDR1 SQVTM, CDR2 ANQGSEA. The CDR3 has 15 residues. V lost 6 bases, J lost 5 bases, and 14 bases stayed unmatched. CDR3 DNA sequence: TGCAGCGTCACAGGGGTTAGCGGGAGCCCCCACGAGCAGTACTTC. It specifies CSVTGVSGSPHEQYF.

In this sample, this clonotype turned up a few times. The rearrangement links TRBV28 to TRBJ1-2, with D perhaps TRBD1 (5 bases). V was clipped by 6 bases and J by 4 bases, with 18 bases between them. Germline CDR1 reads MDHEN; CDR2 reads SYDVKM. The CDR3 loop spans 15 amino acids. The CDR3 nucleotides are TGTGCCAGCAGCCAAACTACAACTGGGGCCTATGGCTACACCTTC. Translated: CASSQTTTGAYGYTF.

V is TRBV27 and J is TRBJ2-7; 9 nucleotides line up with TRBD1. This CDR3 contains 14 residues. After removal of 3 bases from V and 6 bases from J, the junction contained 6 bases not matched to a gene. The germline V gene encodes CDR1 MNHEY and CDR2 SMNVEV (reference sequence). The CDR3: CASSFLGTGFEQYF. The CDR3 DNA follows: TGTGCCAGCAGTTTCCTAGGGACAGGGTTCGAGCAGTACTTC.

Only a few counts were recorded for this clonotype. The chain has TRBV12-3 or TRBV12-4 and TRBJ2-7; 8 bases are shared with TRBD1. The J segment lost 2 bases and the V segment lost 6 bases, leaving 9 bases of the junction unmatched. This CDR3 is 15 amino acids long. CDR3 in amino acids: CASRGRTGLTYEQYF. The CDR3 DNA is TGTGCCAGCAGAGGACGGACAGGGCTTACCTACGAGCAGTACTTC.

This clonotype has just a few counts. The chain is built from TRBV24-1 and TRBJ2-2, with D possibly being TRBD1 or TRBD2 (5 bases each). CDR3 length: 15 amino acids. Trimming stripped 4 bases from V and 8 bases from J, with 16 bases between. The germline V gene encodes CDR1 KGHDR and CDR2 SFDVKD. CDR3 residues: CATSDPGTTRGELFF. In DNA form, the CDR3 reads TGTGCCACCAGTGACCCCGGGACCACCCGAGGGGAGCTGTTTTTT.

This clonotype was observed a handful of times. The chain joins TRBV14 to TRBJ2-7; perhaps D is TRBD1 or TRBD2 (5 bases each). The CDR3 is 13 amino acids. The germline V gene encodes CDR1 SGHDN and CDR2 FVKESK. The V end lost 1 base, the J end lost 7 bases, and 11 bases lay between the germline ends. The CDR3 loop reads CASSQASWGEQYF. CDR3 sequence (DNA): TGTGCCAGCAGCCAAGCCAGTTGGGGGGAGCAGTACTTC.

This sequence joins TRBV6-2 or TRBV6-3 and TRBJ1-2; D is unclear. This CDR3 region has 10 residues. Germline CDR1 MNHEY, CDR2 SVGEGT. Trimming left V 8 bases short and J 13 bases short, with 14 bases between. The CDR3 DNA reads TGTGCCAGCTATTCAGCAAGCCTCACCTTC. This translates into CASYSASLTF.

The chain joins TRBV23-1 to TRBJ1-5; weak D call: TRBD1 (5 bases). TRBV23-1 is an ORF, and what it does is uncertain. Trimming left V 0 bases short and J 6 bases short, with 12 bases between. This CDR3 comprises 15 residues. The DNA of the CDR3 is TGCGCCAGCAGTCAATCATCAGGGTATTGTCAGCCCCAGCATTTT. This gives the protein CASSQSSGYCQPQHF.

The chain uses TRBV29-1 and TRBJ2-7; D is undetermined. The V end lost 2 bases, the J end lost 0 bases, and 11 bases lay between the germline ends. This CDR3 comprises 14 residues. Germline assignment: CDR1 SQVTM and CDR2 ANQGSEA. This CDR3 is CSVERLPGSYEQYF. The CDR3 DNA is TGCAGCGTTGAAAGGTTACCGGGCTCCTACGAGCAGTACTTC.

Here the CDR3 DNA reads TGTGCCAGCGGCCCTGCGGGGACAGTTCGGCACGAGCAGTACTTC. Amino acid sequence: CASGPAGTVRHEQYF. This rearrangement joins TRBV7-9 to TRBJ2-7; D might be TRBD1 (7 bases). Trimming cost V 8 bases and J 5 bases, with 22 bases left between them. In germline, CDR1 is SEHNR, CDR2 FQNEAQ (reference sequence). The CDR3 is 15 amino acids.

The rearrangement links TRBV12-5 to TRBJ2-1; the D is unclear. Germline lookup yields CDR1 LGHNT and CDR2 FRNRAP. The length of the CDR3 is 11 residues. Trimming removed 5 bases at V and 9 bases at J, with 8 bases between. For the CDR3, the DNA is TGTGCTAGTGGTCGAGGAATTGAGCAGTTCTTC. Its translation is CASGRGIEQFF.

This clonotype was seen ten or more times. V usage is TRBV28 and J usage is TRBJ2-4; no clear D. V was shortened by 6 bases and J by 2 bases, with 11 bases between the two germline ends. Germline V gene sequence: CDR1 MDHEN, CDR2 SYDVKM. The CDR3 loop spans 14 amino acids. In nucleotides, the CDR3 is TGTGCCAGCAGGGGCGGCGGCACCAAAAACATTCAGTACTTC. It encodes CASRGGGTKNIQYF.

There are a few counts of this clonotype. The genes are TRBV12-3 or TRBV12-4 and TRBJ1-4; tentative D call: TRBD1 (6 bases). The CDR3 has 14 residues. Trimming removed 3 bases at V and 5 bases at J, with 10 bases between. The CDR3: CASSLVTGNEKLFF. The CDR3 DNA sequence: TGTGCCAGCAGTTTGGTGACAGGCAATGAAAAACTGTTTTTT.